A single T cell receptor (beta chain) is shown here with its context. These data belong to a study of shared clonotypes between healthy human individuals. Germline CDR1 is SGHRS and CDR2 is YFSETQ. V lost 4 bases, J lost 7 bases, and 6 bases stayed unmatched. The CDR3 spans 14 residues. Generated by immunoSEQ multiplex PCR, the TCRdb table keeps only in-frame clones and is missing some. This table holds around 2.5 million clones, under 95% found once. What was sequenced was naive CD4+ T cells from PBMCs. Stated subset: CD45RA+ positively selected. The receptor comes from a man aged 18 to 35 in good health. Some clones in this sample may be carry-over from other donors' samples. The chain employs TRBV5-1 and TRBJ2-2; TRBD1 matches at 8 bases. The CDR3 is CASSDQGAGGELFF. The DNA of the CDR3 is TGCGCCAGCAGCGATCAGGGGGCCGGCGGGGAGCTGTTTTTT.